This T cell receptor (beta chain) came from a study of shared clonotypes between healthy human individuals. Study-wide results and limits: Larger estimated richness was generally recorded for naive subsets relative to memory subsets. Across a handful of donors, naive CD4 shared roughly 5.1%, naive CD8 around 4%, memory CD4 roughly 2.4%, memory CD8 about 0.4%. Apart from blood, nothing was sampled; tissue repertoires likely differ.

The assay was immunoSEQ multiplex PCR, and TCRdb's table has in-frame clones only and misses some. Of under 1,100,000 clones in the sample, about 75% were seen once. Comments on this clone: Its antigen remains unknown.

CD4+ cell separation produced CD45RA+ naive and CD45RA-negative memory subsets. The sequencing sample was made of memory CD4+ T cells sorted from blood. Subset in this sample: CD45RA-negative fraction. The TCR originated in a man aged 18 to 29 in good health.

Written as DNA, the CDR3 is TGTGCCAGCGGGCTCGGAGGACAGGGGGACTACGAGCAGTACTTC. This translates into CASGLGGQGDYEQYF. V gene TRBV11-2 combines with J gene TRBJ2-7, with 10 bases that match TRBD1. The CDR3 has 15 amino acids. Germline V lookup: CDR1 SGHAT, CDR2 FQNNGV. V was pared by 8 bases and J by 3 bases, with 10 bases of the junction left unmatched.